The 12 T cell receptor beta chains reported below all come from one sample, sequenced in a study of blood T cell repertoires in COVID-19. The assay was immunoSEQ multiplex PCR, and TCRdb's table has in-frame clones only and misses some. This table has roughly 24,000 clones, 90% to 95% appearing once. The sample comprised peripheral blood. The receptor source for this set is a human donor in a cohort sampled during active COVID-19.

J is TRBJ2-3 and V is TRBV29-1; D might be TRBD1 (5 bases). The CDR3 runs to 14 residues. V lost 2 bases and J 0 bases, leaving 9 bases between the germline ends. The germline V gene encodes CDR1 SQVTM and CDR2 ANQGSEA. CDR3 bases: TGCAGCGTTGAACGCAGGGCTAGCACAGATACGCAGTATTTT. As protein: CSVERRASTDTQYF.

The chain couples TRBV7-9 to TRBJ1-5; D perhaps matches TRBD1 (5 bases). The CDR3 sequence is 15 residues long. Trimming removed 1 base at V and 7 bases at J, with 14 bases between. Germline V gene sequence: CDR1 SEHNR, CDR2 FQNEAQ (reference sequence). This chain's CDR3 is CASSLGDSRMQPQHF. In DNA, the CDR3 is TGTGCCAGCAGCTTAGGTGACAGCAGAATGCAGCCCCAGCATTTT.

This clone was counted once. The chain uses TRBV28 and TRBJ2-2, with 8 bases that match TRBD2. V shed 5 bases, J shed 7 bases, and the junction held 6 bases outside the gene matches. The CDR3 length is 14 residues. CDR1 MDHEN and CDR2 SYDVKM come from the germline V gene. The CDR3 region is CASSSGSYGGELFF. The CDR3 nucleotides read TGTGCCAGCAGTAGCGGGAGCTACGGCGGGGAGCTGTTTTTT.

The rearrangement links TRBV3-1 (or the pseudogene TRBV3-2) to TRBJ2-3; TRBD2 matches at 11 bases. This CDR3 is 20 amino acids long. Germline V CDR1 and CDR2: LGHDT, YNNKEL (reference sequence). The junction had 15 bases not matched to a gene; V was cut back by 3 bases and J by 1 base. The CDR3 bases are TGTGCCAGCAGCCATCGGACTAGCGGGCACATCCCCTCTGGCACAGATACGCAGTATTTT. Its protein product is CASSHRTSGHIPSGTDTQYF.

The genes are TRBV28 and TRBJ2-2; D gene uncertain. Trimming left V 5 bases short and J 4 bases short, with 8 bases between. Germline values: CDR1 MDHEN, CDR2 SYDVKM. This CDR3 contains 13 residues. Here the CDR3 DNA reads TGTGCCAGCAGTCCCCTAATCACCGGGGAGCTGTTTTTT. This encodes CASSPLITGELFF.

The chain employs TRBV27 and TRBJ1-5; D gene uncertain. Germline CDR1 is MNHEY and CDR2 is SMNVEV (reference sequence). This CDR3 region has 13 residues. V lost 4 bases, J lost 3 bases, and 7 bases lay in between. Here the CDR3 reads CASSSRTNQPQHF. DNA of the CDR3: TGTGCCAGCAGTTCCAGAACCAATCAGCCCCAGCATTTT.

This sequence joins TRBV6-5 and TRBJ1-1, with 8 bases that match TRBD1. V lost 8 bases, J lost 0 bases, and 2 bases stayed unmatched. This CDR3 is built from 13 residues. CDR1 is MNHEY, CDR2 SVGAGI, per germline. The CDR3 loop reads CASYRGMNTEAFF. The CDR3 DNA reads as TGTGCCAGCTACAGGGGGATGAACACTGAAGCTTTCTTT.

The V and J genes are TRBV7-9 and TRBJ1-2; no definite D call. The length of the CDR3 is 12 residues. Trimming removed 5 bases at V and 5 bases at J, with 9 bases between. Germline V gene sequence: CDR1 SEHNR, CDR2 FQNEAQ (reference sequence). The CDR3 region is CASSESDYGYTF. DNA for the CDR3: TGTGCCAGCAGCGAAAGCGATTATGGCTACACCTTC.

This clone was detected only once. In DNA form, the CDR3 reads TGTGCCAGCAAGAGGGACAGGGAAAACACCGGGGAGCTGTTTTTT. It specifies CASKRDRENTGELFF. The chain employs TRBV9 and TRBJ2-2; 9 nucleotides line up with TRBD1. V lost 6 bases to trimming and J lost 2 bases; unmatched junction nucleotides: 5. The CDR3 consists of 15 residues. The V gene's germline CDR1 is SGDLS and CDR2 YYNGEE.

The rearrangement joins TRBV6-5 to TRBJ2-1, with TRBD1 as a possible D gene (5 bases). Germline-derived CDR1 and CDR2 are MNHEY and SVGAGI. Trimming took off 2 bases at V and 8 bases at J, with 13 bases between the two ends. CDR3 length equals 14 residues. The CDR3 protein is CASSYGAGWDEQFF. The CDR3 coding sequence is TGTGCCAGCAGTTACGGAGCAGGGTGGGATGAGCAGTTCTTC.

The V call is TRBV9, the J call TRBJ2-1; D may be TRBD1 (5 bases). Trimming took off 1 base at V and 7 bases at J, with 15 bases between the two ends. Per germline, CDR1 SGDLS and CDR2 YYNGEE. There are 15 residues in the CDR3. CDR3 protein: CASSVRDSLLNEQFF. The CDR3 DNA is TGTGCCAGCAGCGTAAGAGACAGTCTTCTTAATGAGCAGTTCTTC.

This clone was observed a handful of times. CDR3 amino acids: CASRTSGGPTDTQYF. Written as DNA, the CDR3 is TGTGCCAGCAGAACTAGCGGGGGGCCCACAGATACGCAGTATTTT. J is TRBJ2-3 and V is TRBV2, with TRBD2 matching over 12 bases. Trimming removed 6 bases from V and 2 bases from J; junction bases left unmatched: 3. Germline lookup yields CDR1 SNHLY and CDR2 FYNNEI. The CDR3 covers 15 residues. The full variable domain, rest sourced from reference TRBV2 and TRBJ2-3, is EPEVTQTPSHQVTQMGQEVILRCVPISNHLYFYWYRQILGQKVEFLVSFYNNEISEKSEIFDDQFSVERPDGSNFTLKIRSTKLEDSAMYFCASRTSGGPTDTQYFGPGTRLTVL.